The rows below give T cell receptor beta chains drawn from one sample of a study of CD8 T cells in ankylosing spondylitis. TCRdb redid the calling of the 5' RACE reads with MiXCR, one entry per CDR3 protein. The sample carries 290,000 or so distinct CDR3 sequences, roughly 20% recorded once. Specimen: blood, either unsorted or a sorted T cell fraction (not recorded which). The receptors originated from a female donor with ankylosing spondylitis or in good health (not recorded which). Both conserved end residues are part of each CDR3. The D gene is left open where the match is weak. Not all rows give a size; the values are once, few, many and, for expanded clones, a class.

cdr3_nt,cdr3_aa,j_call,clone_size,v_call,d_call
TGCAGTGCCGGGGGGGGCGGGGGAAGCACAGATACGCAGTATTTT,CSAGGGGGSTDTQYF,TRBJ2-3,few,TRBV20-1,TRBD2
TGTGCCAGCAGTTTGGGGTGGAGGACTGAAGCTTTCTTT,CASSLGWRTEAFF,TRBJ1-1,many,TRBV7-2,-
TGCGCCAGCAGCTTGGTTGGAAGTGGCTACACCTTC,CASSLVGSGYTF,TRBJ1-2,many,TRBV5-1,-
TGTGCCAGCAGTCCCCTGGAGGGCCCGGGTGAAAAACTGTTTTTT,CASSPLEGPGEKLFF,TRBJ1-4,-,TRBV25-1,-
TGTGCCAGAAGGGGGGGCGACTATGGCTACACCTTC,CARRGGDYGYTF,TRBJ1-2,few,TRBV5-8,-
TGTGCCAGCAGCTTAGGACAGGGGGTTGAAAATGAGCAGTTCTTC,CASSLGQGVENEQFF,TRBJ2-1,few,TRBV7-2,TRBD1
TGTGCCAGCAGTTACGACGGACTAGTCCCATCCGATACGCAGTATTTT,CASSYDGLVPSDTQYF,TRBJ2-3,few,TRBV6-5,TRBD2
TGTGCCAGCAGCTCGTCACTAGCGACAGTCAACACCGGGGAGCTGTTTTTT,CASSSSLATVNTGELFF,TRBJ2-2,few,TRBV7-8,TRBD2
TGTGCCAGCAGCACGCGGACTAGATGGGAGCAGTTCTTC,CASSTRTRWEQFF,TRBJ2-1,-,TRBV7-2,TRBD2
TGTGCCAGCAGTTACGAGTGGCTAGGCGCCGAGCAGTACTTC,CASSYEWLGAEQYF,TRBJ2-7,-,TRBV6-5,-
TGTGCCACCTCCGGCACCTACCCAAGAGAGCAGTACTTC,CATSGTYPREQYF,TRBJ2-7,few,TRBV28,-
TGTGCCAGCAGTCCCGCCGGTAGTATGCGGCATGGCTACACCTTC,CASSPAGSMRHGYTF,TRBJ1-2,-,TRBV12-3/TRBV12-4,-
TGTGCCTGGAGTAGCGCAGAAGACCTCTATGGCTACACCTTC,CAWSSAEDLYGYTF,TRBJ1-2,-,TRBV30,-
TGCAGTGCTAGAGATCCTAGCGGGAGTATGAATGAGCAGTTCTTC,CSARDPSGSMNEQFF,TRBJ2-1,many,TRBV20-1,TRBD2
TGCAGTGCTAGATCTTCGGGACTAGCGAGCTACAATGAGCAGTTCTTC,CSARSSGLASYNEQFF,TRBJ2-1,many,TRBV20-1,TRBD2
TGTGCCATCAGGACCGACAGGGGGGACAATGAGCAGTTCTTC,CAIRTDRGDNEQFF,TRBJ2-1,-,TRBV10-3,TRBD1
TGTGCCAGCACCGAACACGAAGTCTCCTACGAGCAGTACTTC,CASTEHEVSYEQYF,TRBJ2-7,-,TRBV6-2/TRBV6-3,-
TGTGCCAGCAGGCGGGTCGGGGATACGCAGTATTTT,CASRRVGDTQYF,TRBJ2-3,few,TRBV5-5,-
TGTGCCAGCAGTTATACGGGAGTTGAGCAGTACTTC,CASSYTGVEQYF,TRBJ2-7,-,TRBV12-3/TRBV12-4,-
TGTGCCAGCAGCCAGAGACCTATCGAGCAGTACTTC,CASSQRPIEQYF,TRBJ2-7,many,TRBV3-1,-
TGCAGCGTTGTTACAGGGGGCAGGACTGAAGCTTTCTTT,CSVVTGGRTEAFF,TRBJ1-1,many,TRBV29-1,TRBD1
TGCAGCGTTGTGGGTGACTACAATGAAAAACTGTTTTTT,CSVVGDYNEKLFF,TRBJ1-4,-,TRBV29-1,-
TGTGCCAGCAGTTTCGGATACACCGGGGAGCTGTTTTTT,CASSFGYTGELFF,TRBJ2-2,few,TRBV12-3/TRBV12-4,-
TGTGCCAGCAGCCTCCGGACAGGGGGCGATCAGCCCCAGCATTTT,CASSLRTGGDQPQHF,TRBJ1-5,-,TRBV4-2,TRBD1
TGCGCCAGCAGCTCTCGGACAGGGGGTCCCTACGAGCAGTACTTC,CASSSRTGGPYEQYF,TRBJ2-7,-,TRBV5-1,TRBD1
TGCAGCGTGACACTGGGGGAGAGGGTCGGGAAGCAGTTCTTC,CSVTLGERVGKQFF,TRBJ2-1,many,TRBV29-1,-
TGTGCCAGCAGTTACGGGACGCGAAAATCCTATAATTCACCCCTCCACTTT,CASSYGTRKSYNSPLHF,TRBJ1-6,few,TRBV6-5,-
TGTGCCAGCAGCGTAGGGCGGGGCCCTAGCGAGAATGAGCAGTTCTTC,CASSVGRGPSENEQFF,TRBJ2-1,-,TRBV9,-
TGTGCCACCAGCAGACCGGACTCTTACGAGCAGTACTTC,CATSRPDSYEQYF,TRBJ2-7,few,TRBV15,-
TGTGCCAGCAGCGCCGACGGACATAGCAATCAGCCCCAGCATTTT,CASSADGHSNQPQHF,TRBJ1-5,-,TRBV7-3,-
TGCAGTCCGAAGACAGGGCTCTACGAGCAGTACTTC,CSPKTGLYEQYF,TRBJ2-7,-,TRBV20-1,TRBD1
TGTGCCAGCAGGCGGGACAGGGAGAACACTGAAGCTTTCTTT,CASRRDRENTEAFF,TRBJ1-1,-,TRBV6-1,TRBD1
TGTGCCAGCAGCCGCCGCGGGGGAGTCCCCCGGGGGGAGCAGTTCTTC,CASSRRGGVPRGEQFF,TRBJ2-1,few,TRBV7-2,TRBD2
TGTGCCAGCAGCCCAGGACAGGGCCGTATTAACGAGCAGTACTTC,CASSPGQGRINEQYF,TRBJ2-7,-,TRBV7-2,TRBD1
TGCAGCGTTGGGACATTCGCTCAACTGGCGGATGAAGCTTTCTTT,CSVGTFAQLADEAFF,TRBJ1-1,many,TRBV29-1,-
TGTGCCAGCAGCTTAAGGCGGACCCCGATTGGGGAGCTGTTTTTT,CASSLRRTPIGELFF,TRBJ2-2,few,TRBV7-3,-